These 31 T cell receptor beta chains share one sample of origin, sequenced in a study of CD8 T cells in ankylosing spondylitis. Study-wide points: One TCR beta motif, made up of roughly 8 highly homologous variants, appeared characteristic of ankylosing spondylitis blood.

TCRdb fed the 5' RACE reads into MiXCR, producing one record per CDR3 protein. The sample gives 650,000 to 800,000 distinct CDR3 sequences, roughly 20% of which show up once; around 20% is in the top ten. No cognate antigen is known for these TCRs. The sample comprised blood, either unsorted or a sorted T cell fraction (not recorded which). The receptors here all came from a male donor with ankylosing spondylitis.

The CDR3 loop is CASRRQRSTDTQYF. The DNA of the CDR3 is TGTGCCAGCAGACGACAGAGAAGCACAGATACGCAGTATTTT. The genes are TRBV6-1 and TRBJ2-3; perhaps TRBD1 as D (5 bases). The germline CDR1 and CDR2 sequences are MNHNS and SASEGT. With 6 bases removed from V and 0 bases from J, the gap between germline ends came to 10 bases. The CDR3 length is 14 residues.

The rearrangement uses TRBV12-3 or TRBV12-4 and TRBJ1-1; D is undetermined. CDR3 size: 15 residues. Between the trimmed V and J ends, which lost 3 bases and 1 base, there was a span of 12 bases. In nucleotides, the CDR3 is TGTGCCAGCAGTTTCTCGTACAGCAAGAACACTGAAGCTTTCTTT. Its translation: CASSFSYSKNTEAFF.

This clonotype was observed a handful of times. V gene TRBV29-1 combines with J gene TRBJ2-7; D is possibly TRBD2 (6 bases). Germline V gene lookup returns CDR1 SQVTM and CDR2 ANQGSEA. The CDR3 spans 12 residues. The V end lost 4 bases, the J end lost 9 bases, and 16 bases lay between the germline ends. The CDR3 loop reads CSVGPPSGVQYF. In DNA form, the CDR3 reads TGCAGCGTTGGGCCTCCCTCGGGGGTGCAGTACTTC.

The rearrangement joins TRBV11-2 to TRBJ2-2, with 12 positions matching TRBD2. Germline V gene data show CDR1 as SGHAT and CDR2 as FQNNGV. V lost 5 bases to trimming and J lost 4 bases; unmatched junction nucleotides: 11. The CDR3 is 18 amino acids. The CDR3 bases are TGTGCCAGCAGCGCCGCCACCGGACTAGCGGGAATCACCGGGGAGCTGTTTTTT. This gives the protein CASSAATGLAGITGELFF.

The CDR3 loop is CSARSPPLAGNEQFF. Written as DNA, the CDR3 is TGCAGTGCTAGATCCCCCCCACTAGCGGGGAATGAGCAGTTCTTC. The rearrangement links TRBV20-1 to TRBJ2-1; 10 nucleotides agree with TRBD2. Trimming cost V 2 bases and J 7 bases; bases outside gene matches: 8. Germline V gene lookup returns CDR1 DFQATT and CDR2 SNEGSKA (reference sequence). CDR3 length equals 15 residues.

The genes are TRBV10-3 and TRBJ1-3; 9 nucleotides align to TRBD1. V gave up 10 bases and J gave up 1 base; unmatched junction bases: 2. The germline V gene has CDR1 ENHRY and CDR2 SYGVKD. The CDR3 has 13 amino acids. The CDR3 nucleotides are TGTGCCACCGGACAGGGGTCTGGAAACACCATATATTTT. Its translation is CATGQGSGNTIYF.

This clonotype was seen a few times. The CDR3, as DNA: TGCAGTGCCGGGACTAGCGGGACCTATTACGGCTACGAGCAGTACTTC. Residues: CSAGTSGTYYGYEQYF. The chain joins TRBV20-1 to TRBJ2-7, with 13 bases matching TRBD2. The CDR3 contains 16 residues. The germline gives CDR1 DFQATT, CDR2 SNEGSKA (reference sequence). Trimming at V came to 6 bases and at J to 3 bases, leaving 11 bases not matched to a gene.

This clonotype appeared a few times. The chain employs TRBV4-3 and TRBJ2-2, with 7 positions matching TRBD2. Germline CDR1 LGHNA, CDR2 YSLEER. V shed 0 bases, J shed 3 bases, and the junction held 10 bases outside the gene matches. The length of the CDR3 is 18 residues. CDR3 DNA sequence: TGCGCCAGCAGCCAAGAATACCGCGGGGCGGGGGACACCGGGGAGCTGTTTTTT. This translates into CASSQEYRGAGDTGELFF.

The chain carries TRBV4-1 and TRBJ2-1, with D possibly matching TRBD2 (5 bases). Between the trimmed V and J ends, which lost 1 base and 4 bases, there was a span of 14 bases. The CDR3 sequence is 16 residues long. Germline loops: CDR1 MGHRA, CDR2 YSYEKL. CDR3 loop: CASSQVELVFYNEQFF. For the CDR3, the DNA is TGCGCCAGCAGCCAAGTCGAACTAGTTTTTTACAATGAGCAGTTCTTC.

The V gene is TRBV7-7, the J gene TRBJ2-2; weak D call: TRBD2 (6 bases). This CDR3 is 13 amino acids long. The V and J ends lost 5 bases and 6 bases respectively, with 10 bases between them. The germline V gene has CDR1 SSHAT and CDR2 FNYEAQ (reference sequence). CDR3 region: CASSPGVSGELFF. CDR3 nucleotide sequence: TGTGCCAGCAGCCCGGGGGTTTCCGGGGAGCTGTTTTTT.

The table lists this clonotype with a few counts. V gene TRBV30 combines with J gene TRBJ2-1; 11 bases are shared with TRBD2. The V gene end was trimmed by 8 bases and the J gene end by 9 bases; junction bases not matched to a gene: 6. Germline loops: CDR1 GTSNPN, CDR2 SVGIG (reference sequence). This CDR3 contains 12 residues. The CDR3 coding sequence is TGTGCCATCCTACTAGCGGGAGTTGAGCAGTTCTTC. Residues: CAILLAGVEQFF.

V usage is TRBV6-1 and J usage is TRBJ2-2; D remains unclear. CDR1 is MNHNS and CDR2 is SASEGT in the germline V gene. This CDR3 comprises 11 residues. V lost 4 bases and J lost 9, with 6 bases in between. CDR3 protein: CASSVAWELFF. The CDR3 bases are TGTGCCAGCAGTGTAGCCTGGGAGCTGTTTTTT.

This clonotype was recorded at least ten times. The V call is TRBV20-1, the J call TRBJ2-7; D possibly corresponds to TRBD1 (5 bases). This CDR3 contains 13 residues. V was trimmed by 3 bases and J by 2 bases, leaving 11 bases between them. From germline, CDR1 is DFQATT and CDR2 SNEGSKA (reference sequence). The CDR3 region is CSASTGEPYEQYF. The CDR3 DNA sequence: TGCAGTGCTAGTACAGGTGAACCCTACGAGCAGTACTTC.

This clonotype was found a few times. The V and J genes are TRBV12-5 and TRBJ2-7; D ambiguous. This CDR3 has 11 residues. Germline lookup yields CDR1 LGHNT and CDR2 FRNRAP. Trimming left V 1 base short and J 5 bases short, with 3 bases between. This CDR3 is CASGLGDEQYF. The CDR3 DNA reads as TGTGCTAGTGGTTTGGGAGACGAGCAGTACTTC.

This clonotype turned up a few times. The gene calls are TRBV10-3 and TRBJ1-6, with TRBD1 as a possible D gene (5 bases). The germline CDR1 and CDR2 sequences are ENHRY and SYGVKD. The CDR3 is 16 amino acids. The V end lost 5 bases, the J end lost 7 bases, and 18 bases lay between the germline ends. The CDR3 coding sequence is TGTGCCATCAGTCAGGGAGCCAGGGATGTCAATTCACCCCTCCACTTT. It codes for CAISQGARDVNSPLHF.

CDR3 loop: CASSLGRGSDTEAFF. The CDR3 DNA is TGTGCCAGCAGCTTAGGGCGCGGTTCGGACACTGAAGCTTTCTTT. This chain links TRBV7-9 with TRBJ1-1; no definite D call. Germline CDR1 reads SEHNR; CDR2 reads FQNEAQ (reference sequence). The CDR3 covers 15 residues. V gave up 1 base and J gave up 3 bases, with 12 bases separating them.

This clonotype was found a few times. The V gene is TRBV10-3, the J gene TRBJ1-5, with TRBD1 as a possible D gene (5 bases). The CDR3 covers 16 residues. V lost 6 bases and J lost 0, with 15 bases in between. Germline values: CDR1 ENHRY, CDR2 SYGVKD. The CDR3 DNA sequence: TGTGCCATCAGCCCCCGGGGGTTAGATAGCAATCAGCCCCAGCATTTT. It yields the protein CAISPRGLDSNQPQHF.

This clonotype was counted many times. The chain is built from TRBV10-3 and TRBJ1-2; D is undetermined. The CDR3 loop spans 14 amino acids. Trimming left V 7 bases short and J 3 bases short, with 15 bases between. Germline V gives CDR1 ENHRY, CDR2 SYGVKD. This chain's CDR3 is CAITWALSDYGYTF. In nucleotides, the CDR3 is TGTGCCATCACGTGGGCGCTCAGTGACTATGGCTACACCTTC.

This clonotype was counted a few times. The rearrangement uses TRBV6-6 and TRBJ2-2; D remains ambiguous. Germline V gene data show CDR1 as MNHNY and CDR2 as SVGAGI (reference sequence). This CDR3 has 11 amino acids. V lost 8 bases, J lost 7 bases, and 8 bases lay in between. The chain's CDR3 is CASSNRGELFF. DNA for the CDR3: TGTGCCAGCTCTAATCGCGGGGAGCTGTTTTTT.

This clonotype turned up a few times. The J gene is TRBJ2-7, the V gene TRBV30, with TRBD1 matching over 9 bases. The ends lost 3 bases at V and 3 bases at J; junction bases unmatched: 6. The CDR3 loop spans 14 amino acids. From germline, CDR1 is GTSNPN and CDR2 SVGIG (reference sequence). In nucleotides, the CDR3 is TGTGCCTGGAGGCATGGGACAGGGTACTACGAGCAGTACTTC. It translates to CAWRHGTGYYEQYF.

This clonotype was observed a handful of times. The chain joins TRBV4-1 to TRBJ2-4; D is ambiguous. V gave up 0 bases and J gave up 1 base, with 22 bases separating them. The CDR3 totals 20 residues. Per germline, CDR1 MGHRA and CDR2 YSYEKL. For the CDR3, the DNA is TGCGCCAGCAGCCAAGATCCCCCAGACGGAGAGACCTTCGCCAAAAACATTCAGTACTTC. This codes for CASSQDPPDGETFAKNIQYF.

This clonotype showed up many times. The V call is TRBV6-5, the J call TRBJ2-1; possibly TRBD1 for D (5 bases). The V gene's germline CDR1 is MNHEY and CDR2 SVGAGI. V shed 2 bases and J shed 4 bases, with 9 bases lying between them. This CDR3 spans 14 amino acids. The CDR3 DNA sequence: TGTGCCAGCAGTTACGGTGCAGGGTACAATGAGCAGTTCTTC. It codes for CASSYGAGYNEQFF.

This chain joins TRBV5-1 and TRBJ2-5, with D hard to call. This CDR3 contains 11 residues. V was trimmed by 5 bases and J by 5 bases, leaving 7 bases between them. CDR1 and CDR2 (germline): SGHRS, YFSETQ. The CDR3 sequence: CASRIGETQYF. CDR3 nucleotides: TGCGCCAGCAGAATCGGGGAGACCCAGTACTTC.

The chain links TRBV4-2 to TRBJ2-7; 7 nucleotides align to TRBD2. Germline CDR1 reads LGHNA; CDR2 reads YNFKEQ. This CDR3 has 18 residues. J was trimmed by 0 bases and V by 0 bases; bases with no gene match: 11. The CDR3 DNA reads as TGTGCCAGCAGCCAAGAAAAAGGGCTAGCGGAACTCTCCTACGAGCAGTACTTC. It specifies CASSQEKGLAELSYEQYF.

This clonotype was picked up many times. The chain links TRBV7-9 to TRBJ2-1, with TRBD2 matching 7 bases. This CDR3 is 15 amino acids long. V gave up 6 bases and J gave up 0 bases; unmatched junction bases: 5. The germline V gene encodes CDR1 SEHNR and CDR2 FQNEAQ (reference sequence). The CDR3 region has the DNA TGTGCCAGCAGTCTAGCGGCGAGCTCCTACAATGAGCAGTTCTTC. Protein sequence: CASSLAASSYNEQFF.

The DNA of the CDR3 is TGTGCCAGCAGTTTATTCGAAAATTCACCCCTCCACTTT. Residues: CASSLFENSPLHF. This rearrangement joins TRBV12-3 or TRBV12-4 to TRBJ1-6; no clear D gene. The CDR3 runs to 13 residues. The germline V and J ends were trimmed by 2 bases and 7 bases, with 6 bases remaining between them.

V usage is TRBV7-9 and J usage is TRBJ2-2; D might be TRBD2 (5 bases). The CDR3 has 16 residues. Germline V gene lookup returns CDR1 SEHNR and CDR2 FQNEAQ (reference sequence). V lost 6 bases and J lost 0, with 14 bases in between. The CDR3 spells CASSSRGLSNTGELFF. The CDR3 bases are TGTGCCAGCAGTTCCCGTGGACTGTCGAACACCGGGGAGCTGTTTTTT.

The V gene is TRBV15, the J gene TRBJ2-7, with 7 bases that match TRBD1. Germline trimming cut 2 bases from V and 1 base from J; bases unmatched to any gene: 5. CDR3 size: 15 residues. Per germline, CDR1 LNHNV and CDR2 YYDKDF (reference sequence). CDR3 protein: CATSRSQTGSYEQYF. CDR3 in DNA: TGTGCCACCAGCAGATCCCAGACAGGGTCCTACGAGCAGTACTTC.

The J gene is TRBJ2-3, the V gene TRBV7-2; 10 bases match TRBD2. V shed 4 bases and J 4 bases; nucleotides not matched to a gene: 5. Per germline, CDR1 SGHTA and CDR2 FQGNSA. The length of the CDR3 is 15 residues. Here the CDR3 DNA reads TGTGCCAGCAGCTCTAGCGGGAGCCCGGCAGATACGCAGTATTTT. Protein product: CASSSSGSPADTQYF. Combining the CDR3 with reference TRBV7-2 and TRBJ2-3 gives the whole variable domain GAGVSQSPSNKVTEKGKDVELRCDPISGHTALYWYRQSLGQGLEFLIYFQGNSAPDKSGLPSDRFSAERTGGSVSTLTIQRTQQEDSAVYLCASSSSGSPADTQYFGPGTRLTVL.

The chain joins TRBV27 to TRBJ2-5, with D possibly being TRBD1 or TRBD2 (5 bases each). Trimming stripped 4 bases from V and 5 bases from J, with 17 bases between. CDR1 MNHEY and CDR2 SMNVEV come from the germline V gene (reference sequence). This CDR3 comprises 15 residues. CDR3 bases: TGTGCCAGCAGTTGGATGGGAGCCGCAGGGGAGACCCAGTACTTC. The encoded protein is CASSWMGAAGETQYF.

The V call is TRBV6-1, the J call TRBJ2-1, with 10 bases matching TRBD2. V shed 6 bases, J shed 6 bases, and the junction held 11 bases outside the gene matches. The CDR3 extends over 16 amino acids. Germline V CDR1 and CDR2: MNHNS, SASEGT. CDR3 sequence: CASSQPGLANINEQFF. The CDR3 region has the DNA TGTGCCAGCAGCCAACCGGGACTAGCGAACATCAATGAGCAGTTCTTC.